This T cell receptor (beta chain) was captured in a study of Ad26.COV2.S vaccination and SARS-CoV-2 variants. As for treatment: 19 received Ad26.COV2.S at low or high dose, single or two shots; roughly 5 received placebo; per-sample allocation not given. Repertoires come from day 63 after the first vaccine or placebo injection. This clone has only one observation. The same CDR3 also results from other DNA sequences found in this sample. Data came from immunoSEQ multiplex PCR; TCRdb stores just in-frame clones and leaves some out. The table has around 320,000 clones, just over 85% seen once; the top ten hold more than 1.5%. Germline V gives CDR1 SGHAT, CDR2 FQNNGV. The CDR3 has 13 residues. V lost 1 base and J lost 2, with 5 bases in between.

V gene TRBV11-2 combines with J gene TRBJ1-2; TRBD1 is a possible D gene (5 bases). This TCR was recovered from a person aged 18-60 years who received the Ad26.COV2.S COVID-19 vaccine or a placebo. The specimen comprised peripheral blood, sampled in a trial of Ad26.COV2.S vaccine versus placebo. Here the CDR3 DNA reads TGTGCCAGCAGCTTAGGGGGGAACTATGGCTACACCTTC. Translation: CASSLGGNYGYTF.